This entry lists 30 T cell receptor beta chains sequenced from one sample in a study of early T cells in non-severe SARS-CoV-2 infection. From the 5' RACE reads, TCRdb called clonotypes with MiXCR, one entry per CDR3 protein. The data hold tens of thousands of distinct CDR3 sequences, with approximately 5.4% observed a single time. The sample comprised whole blood. All receptors derive from an adult who was a healthcare worker with PCR-confirmed SARS-CoV-2 infection or an uninfected control (not recorded which).

This clonotype has ten or more counts. The chain is built from TRBV12-3 or TRBV12-4 and TRBJ1-1, with D perhaps matching TRBD1 (5 bases). CDR3 length: 12 amino acids. V gave up 3 bases and J gave up 7 bases, with 9 bases separating them. CDR3 loop: CASSFGGIEAFF. CDR3 nucleotide sequence: TGTGCCAGCAGTTTCGGGGGAATTGAAGCTTTCTTT.

In this sample, this clonotype turned up many times. The gene calls are TRBV6-6 and TRBJ1-5; D not resolved. Trimming pared 2 bases from V and 6 bases from J, leaving 11 bases between. CDR3 length equals 14 residues. Germline V gene data show CDR1 as MNHNY and CDR2 as SVGAGI (reference sequence). Here the CDR3 DNA reads TGTGCCAGCAGTTACGAGTTAGTGGGTCAGCCCCAGCATTTT. Translating gives CASSYELVGQPQHF.

This clonotype was detected only a few times. The genes are TRBV7-2 and TRBJ2-2, with TRBD2 matching 7 bases. This CDR3 has 15 amino acids. The J segment lost 0 bases and the V segment lost 5 bases, leaving 3 bases of the junction unmatched. The germline gives CDR1 SGHTA, CDR2 FQGNSA. CDR3 in DNA: TGTGCCAGCAGCAGACTAGCCCCGAACACCGGGGAGCTGTTTTTT. Protein: CASSRLAPNTGELFF.

There are many counts of this clonotype. The chain carries TRBV20-1 and TRBJ2-3, with 9 bases matching TRBD2. Looked up from germline, CDR1 is DFQATT and CDR2 is SNEGSKA (reference sequence). The V segment lost 5 bases and the J segment 0 bases; nucleotides outside the gene matches: 12. There are 17 residues in the CDR3. The CDR3: CSAFPIAGAQSTDTQYF. CDR3 sequence (DNA): TGCAGTGCTTTTCCGATAGCGGGAGCGCAGAGCACAGATACGCAGTATTTT.

This clonotype occurred a few times. The chain couples TRBV12-3 or TRBV12-4 to TRBJ2-3, with unresolved D. This CDR3 has 14 residues. Between the trimmed V and J ends, which lost 6 bases and 0 bases, there was a span of 10 bases. The CDR3 DNA follows: TGTGCCAGCAGGGTGGCTAGTAGCACAGATACGCAGTATTTT. Translation gives CASRVASSTDTQYF.

This clonotype has a count of ten or more. V usage is TRBV7-3 and J usage is TRBJ2-3; D may be TRBD1 or TRBD2 (5 bases each). The ends were cut back, 4 bases at V and 6 bases at J, with 17 bases in the middle. CDR3 size: 15 residues. Germline V gene sequence: CDR1 SGHTA, CDR2 FQGTGA. The CDR3 nucleotides read TGTGCCAGCAGCTCTTCGGGGCAACGGTCGGATACGCAGTATTTT. Protein product: CASSSSGQRSDTQYF. Supplemented by reference TRBV7-3 and TRBJ2-3, the full variable domain reads GAGVSQTPSNKVTEKGKYVELRCDPISGHTALYWYRQSLGQGPEFLIYFQGTGAADDSGLPNDRFFAVRPEGSVSTLKIQRTERGDSAVYLCASSSSGQRSDTQYFGPGTRLTVL.

The chain has TRBV27 and TRBJ2-5; D is undetermined. Germline V gives CDR1 MNHEY, CDR2 SMNVEV (reference sequence). Trimming took 2 bases from V and 4 from J, leaving 8 bases between them. This CDR3 comprises 13 residues. The CDR3 DNA is TGTGCCAGCAGTTTAATCCCCCGAGAGACCCAGTACTTC. Translating gives CASSLIPRETQYF.

This clonotype was recorded many times. The J gene is TRBJ2-1, the V gene TRBV6-5; 8 positions match TRBD2. This CDR3 spans 15 amino acids. Germline assignment: CDR1 MNHEY and CDR2 SVGAGI. After removal of 4 bases from V and 8 bases from J, the junction contained 10 bases not matched to a gene. The CDR3 DNA follows: TGTGCCAGCAGTTTGGGACTAGAGGCGGTCGATGAGCAGTTCTTC. Its translation: CASSLGLEAVDEQFF.

This clonotype was seen repeatedly, ten times or more. The rearrangement joins TRBV12-3 or TRBV12-4 to TRBJ2-3, with D perhaps TRBD1 (5 bases). This CDR3 spans 13 amino acids. Trimming pared 2 bases from V and 6 bases from J, leaving 9 bases between. The CDR3 protein is CASSLSTADTQYF. DNA of the CDR3: TGTGCCAGCAGTTTATCGACAGCTGATACGCAGTATTTT.

This clonotype has a count of ten or more. The rearrangement uses TRBV5-6 and TRBJ2-3; 9 bases are a match to TRBD2. Germline lookup yields CDR1 SGHDT and CDR2 YYEEEE. This CDR3 comprises 18 residues. Trimming removed 3 bases from V and 2 bases from J; junction bases left unmatched: 13. For the CDR3, the DNA is TGTGCCAGCAGCTCGGGACCTAGCGGGAAAGGAATCACAGATACGCAGTATTTT. It is translated as CASSSGPSGKGITDTQYF.

This clonotype has at least ten counts. J is TRBJ2-4 and V is TRBV6-1; 7 nucleotides agree with TRBD2. Germline V gene sequence: CDR1 MNHNS, CDR2 SASEGT. V was clipped by 0 bases and J by 0 bases; unmatched bases: 14. The CDR3 totals 20 residues. CDR3 in amino acids: CASSEAGWTRWNLAKNIQYF. DNA of the CDR3: TGTGCCAGCAGTGAAGCGGGGTGGACTAGATGGAACCTAGCCAAAAACATTCAGTACTTC.

The chain combines TRBV7-8 with TRBJ2-5; maybe TRBD1 (6 bases). Germline lookup yields CDR1 SGHVS and CDR2 FQNEAQ. V was pared by 3 bases and J by 2 bases, with 7 bases between. There are 13 residues in the CDR3. This CDR3 reads CASSLGAQETQYF. The CDR3 coding sequence is TGTGCCAGCAGCTTGGGGGCTCAAGAGACCCAGTACTTC.

This clonotype was seen ten or more times. V usage is TRBV25-1 and J usage is TRBJ1-4, with a weak D call TRBD1 (5 bases). Germline V CDR1 and CDR2: MGHDK, SYGVNS. V lost 2 bases and J lost 8, with 12 bases in between. The CDR3 runs to 14 residues. This chain's CDR3 is CASSEGAGSEKLFF. CDR3 DNA: TGTGCCAGCAGTGAAGGGGCAGGGAGCGAAAAACTGTTTTTT.

This clonotype has ten or more counts. The CDR3 is CASSLGAGGQYEQYF. The CDR3 bases are TGTGCCAGCAGCTTAGGAGCGGGAGGCCAATACGAGCAGTACTTC. The chain uses TRBV7-3 and TRBJ2-7, with 9 bases fitting TRBD2. Germline V gene sequence: CDR1 SGHTA, CDR2 FQGTGA. This CDR3 spans 15 amino acids. With V trimmed by 2 bases and J by 4 bases, 6 bases remained unmatched.

In its sample, this clonotype was seen many times. The V and J genes are TRBV9 and TRBJ2-5, with D maybe TRBD1 (7 bases). Trimming removed 0 bases from V and 2 bases from J, with 20 bases in between. Germline assignment: CDR1 SGDLS and CDR2 YYNGEE. This CDR3 comprises 18 residues. CDR3 DNA sequence: TGTGCCAGCAGCGTAGAACTCGGAGGGGACAGAGAACAAGAGACCCAGTACTTC. Translated, it gives CASSVELGGDREQETQYF.

This clonotype has at least ten counts. The chain joins TRBV30 to TRBJ2-5, with 11 bases lining up with TRBD2. The CDR3 loop spans 12 amino acids. Germline trimming cut 3 bases from V and 8 bases from J; bases unmatched to any gene: 2. Germline CDR1 GTSNPN, CDR2 SVGIG (reference sequence). CDR3: CAWRLAGDTQYF. The CDR3 nucleotides read TGTGCCTGGAGACTAGCGGGAGACACCCAGTACTTC.

This clonotype was recorded many times. The chain recombines TRBV27 with TRBJ2-7; 9 bases agree with TRBD2. Germline loops: CDR1 MNHEY, CDR2 SMNVEV (reference sequence). The CDR3 is 15 amino acids. Trimming at V came to 0 bases and at J to 2 bases, leaving 2 bases not matched to a gene. The CDR3 DNA sequence: TGTGCCAGCAGTTTATCGGCGGGAGGGACCTACGAGCAGTACTTC. Amino acids: CASSLSAGGTYEQYF.

This clonotype has just a few counts. J is TRBJ2-7 and V is TRBV19; weak D call: TRBD2 (5 bases). CDR1 LNHDA and CDR2 SQIVND come from the germline V gene (reference sequence). The CDR3 sequence is 14 residues long. V dropped 1 base and J dropped 3 bases, with 10 bases sitting between them. The DNA for the CDR3 is TGTGCCAGTAGTATAGGGATGGGGAGCTACGAGCAGTACTTC. This encodes CASSIGMGSYEQYF.

This clonotype has at least ten counts. The chain uses TRBV6-2 or TRBV6-3 and TRBJ2-1; D is unresolved. From germline, CDR1 is MNHEY and CDR2 SVGEGT. The CDR3 has 12 amino acids. Trimming left V 2 bases short and J 13 bases short, with 12 bases between. The CDR3 DNA reads TGTGCCAGCAGTTACCCTGGGATAGGACAGTTCTTC. Its translation is CASSYPGIGQFF.

This sequence joins TRBV2 and TRBJ1-1; D is unclear. In germline, CDR1 is SNHLY, CDR2 FYNNEI. This CDR3 spans 12 amino acids. The V end lost 3 bases, the J end lost 7 bases, and 9 bases lay between the germline ends. The CDR3 region is CASSDSRVEAFF. CDR3 nucleotide sequence: TGTGCCAGCAGTGACAGTAGGGTTGAAGCTTTCTTT.

This clonotype was observed many times. This sequence joins TRBV20-1 and TRBJ2-7, with 12 bases identical to TRBD1. J gave up 2 bases and V 4 bases, and 9 bases lay outside the gene matches. This CDR3 region has 16 residues. Germline CDR1 is DFQATT and CDR2 is SNEGSKA (reference sequence). The CDR3 sequence is CSANRPGQGATYEQYF. The CDR3 bases are TGCAGTGCTAACCGACCGGGACAGGGGGCAACCTACGAGCAGTACTTC.

This clonotype was recorded a few times. The chain links TRBV19 to TRBJ2-1, with D possibly called TRBD1 or TRBD2 (5 bases each). Trimming stripped 5 bases from V and 2 bases from J, with 13 bases between. In germline, CDR1 is LNHDA, CDR2 SQIVND (reference sequence). The length of the CDR3 is 15 residues. In DNA form, the CDR3 reads TGTGCCAGTAGTTCTTACCAGGGACCCTACAATGAGCAGTTCTTC. It is translated as CASSSYQGPYNEQFF.

Relative to its sample, this clonotype is medium-sized. The V call is TRBV7-3, the J call TRBJ2-2; 10 positions agree with TRBD2. V gave up 6 bases and J gave up 6 bases; unmatched junction bases: 7. This CDR3 has 15 residues. Per germline, CDR1 SGHTA and CDR2 FQGTGA. Here the CDR3 DNA reads TGTGCCAGCAGTTTCCTAGCGGGAGTTCCCGGGGAGCTGTTTTTT. It specifies CASSFLAGVPGELFF. Filled out from reference TRBV7-3 and TRBJ2-2, the complete variable domain reads GAGVSQTPSNKVTEKGKYVELRCDPISGHTALYWYRQSLGQGPEFLIYFQGTGAADDSGLPNDRFFAVRPEGSVSTLKIQRTERGDSAVYLCASSFLAGVPGELFFGEGSRLTVL.

This clonotype was picked up many times. The genes are TRBV10-3 and TRBJ2-7; D remains ambiguous. The ends were cut back, 0 bases at V and 13 bases at J, with 13 bases in the middle. The germline CDR1 and CDR2 sequences are ENHRY and SYGVKD. This CDR3 is 12 amino acids long. CDR3 amino acids: CAISESGGTAYF. The CDR3 DNA follows: TGTGCCATCAGTGAGTCAGGCGGTACCGCCTACTTC.

This clonotype was recorded at least ten times. This chain uses TRBV14 with TRBJ2-1, with 10 positions matching TRBD2. CDR1 and CDR2 from the germline V gene are SGHDN and FVKESK. Trimming removed 4 bases from V and 2 bases from J; junction bases left unmatched: 2. The CDR3 loop spans 15 amino acids. CDR3 DNA sequence: TGTGCCAGCAGCCCTCTAGCGGGGGCCTACAATGAGCAGTTCTTC. Translating gives CASSPLAGAYNEQFF. The variable domain in full, completed from reference TRBV14 and TRBJ2-1, reads EAGVTQFPSHSVIEKGQTVTLRCDPISGHDNLYWYRRVMGKEIKFLLHFVKESKQDESGMPNNRFLAERTGGTYSTLKVQPAELEDSGVYFCASSPLAGAYNEQFFGPGTRLTVL.

This clonotype was recorded many times. The rearrangement uses TRBV15 and TRBJ2-1, with TRBD1 matching over 9 bases. The junction had 6 bases not matched to a gene; V was cut back by 5 bases and J by 7 bases. Germline lookup yields CDR1 LNHNV and CDR2 YYDKDF (reference sequence). The CDR3 totals 14 residues. CDR3 DNA sequence: TGTGCCACCAGCGCCCGGGACAGGGATAATGAGCAGTTCTTC. Its translation is CATSARDRDNEQFF.

The V call is TRBV9, the J call TRBJ2-2; D ambiguous. The CDR3 is 17 amino acids. Germline V gene sequence: CDR1 SGDLS, CDR2 YYNGEE. Deletions cut 0 bases from V and 2 bases from J, with 14 bases between. Here the CDR3 DNA reads TGTGCCAGCAGCGTAGATACCCGTGTGGTTAACACCGGGGAGCTGTTTTTT. Its translation is CASSVDTRVVNTGELFF.

The V gene is TRBV7-9, the J gene TRBJ2-5; the match to TRBD1 covers 7 bases. The junction had 3 bases not matched to a gene; V was cut back by 0 bases and J by 5 bases. This CDR3 spans 14 amino acids. From germline, CDR1 is SEHNR and CDR2 FQNEAQ (reference sequence). DNA for the CDR3: TGTGCCAGCAGCTTAGCAGGGGGCAAGGAGACCCAGTACTTC. Residues: CASSLAGGKETQYF.

This sequence joins TRBV15 and TRBJ2-3, with a tentative D call TRBD2 (5 bases). Germline CDR1 LNHNV, CDR2 YYDKDF (reference sequence). The V end lost 0 bases, the J end lost 8 bases, and 6 bases lay between the germline ends. This CDR3 is built from 12 residues. The CDR3 nucleotides are TGTGCCACCAGCAGAGATGCGGGTACGCAGTATTTT. This encodes CATSRDAGTQYF.

This clonotype was seen many times. V and J are TRBV4-1 and TRBJ1-5; 7 nucleotides match TRBD1. Per the germline V gene, CDR1 is MGHRA and CDR2 is YSYEKL. The V and J ends lost 0 bases and 4 bases, in that order; junction bases with no gene match: 3. CDR3 length: 15 amino acids. CDR3 in amino acids: CASSQDGGQNQPQHF. CDR3 bases: TGCGCCAGCAGCCAAGATGGGGGACAGAATCAGCCCCAGCATTTT.